Listed below are T cell receptor beta chains from one sample, sequenced in a study of identical twins. TCRdb re-analysed the 5' RACE reads in MiXCR, keeping a single row per CDR3 protein. The sample lists around 680,000 distinct CDR3 sequences; roughly 8% were seen once. This sample also appeared in a second study, on yellow fever vaccine responses in identical twins.

The material sequenced was PBMCs. These receptors all stem from a woman in her late teens or twenties in good health. Each CDR3 is given with its conserved first and last residue. D genes are given only for firm matches. Some rows have no size entry. The others give once, few or many, or a class for an expanded clone.

j_gene: TRBJ2-5; d_gene: .; v_gene: TRBV29-1; abundance: .; CDR3nt: TGCAGCGTTGGGGGGGGCGACGGGCAAGAGACCCAGTACTTC; CDR3aa: CSVGGGDGQETQYF
j_gene: TRBJ2-1; d_gene: TRBD2; v_gene: TRBV18; abundance: .; CDR3nt: TGTGCCAGCTCACCAGCGTCTAGCGGGAGGGGGGAGCAGTTCTTC; CDR3aa: CASSPASSGRGEQFF
j_gene: TRBJ2-6; d_gene: .; v_gene: TRBV29-1; abundance: .; CDR3nt: TGCAGCGTTGAAACAAGGGATCCTGGGGCCAACGTCCTGACTTTC; CDR3aa: CSVETRDPGANVLTF
j_gene: TRBJ2-6; d_gene: TRBD1; v_gene: TRBV11-2; abundance: .; CDR3nt: TGTGCCAGCAGCCAGACAGGGGCTGGGGCCAACGTCCTGACTTTC; CDR3aa: CASSQTGAGANVLTF
j_gene: TRBJ2-1; d_gene: TRBD2; v_gene: TRBV12-3/TRBV12-4; abundance: few; CDR3nt: TGTGCCTTCTCCAGTTTGGGCGGGACTAGCGGGAGTTCCTACAATGAGCAGTTCTTC; CDR3aa: CAFSSLGGTSGSSYNEQFF
j_gene: TRBJ2-5; d_gene: TRBD2; v_gene: TRBV20-1; abundance: once; CDR3nt: TGCAGTGCTAGACCCGGACTAGAAGAGACCCAGTACTTC; CDR3aa: CSARPGLEETQYF
j_gene: TRBJ1-2; d_gene: TRBD1; v_gene: TRBV29-1; abundance: few; CDR3nt: TGCAGCGTTGCACCGGGACAGGGAACTCTTGGCTACACCTTC; CDR3aa: CSVAPGQGTLGYTF
j_gene: TRBJ1-5; d_gene: TRBD1; v_gene: TRBV12-3/TRBV12-4; abundance: many; CDR3nt: TGTGCCAGCAGTTTGTGGGGGGGGACAGCGAGCAATCAGCCCCAGCATTTT; CDR3aa: CASSLWGGTASNQPQHF
j_gene: TRBJ1-1; d_gene: .; v_gene: TRBV5-6; abundance: many; CDR3nt: TGTGCCAGCAGCCTCGGGTCCGAGGGGGGCCGGAAAGCTTTCTTT; CDR3aa: CASSLGSEGGRKAFF
j_gene: TRBJ2-1; d_gene: .; v_gene: TRBV18; abundance: few; CDR3nt: TGTGCCAGCTCACCGACCGGGAACTACAATGAGCAGTTCTTC; CDR3aa: CASSPTGNYNEQFF
j_gene: TRBJ2-1; d_gene: TRBD2; v_gene: TRBV7-9; abundance: many; CDR3nt: TGTGCCAGCAGCTTAGTAGCGGGAGCCATAAATGAGCAGTTCTTC; CDR3aa: CASSLVAGAINEQFF
j_gene: TRBJ2-1; d_gene: TRBD2; v_gene: TRBV28; abundance: .; CDR3nt: TGTGCCAGCAGTGTGACCGGGACTAGCGGGAGGTGGGTCCACAATGAGCAGTTCTTC; CDR3aa: CASSVTGTSGRWVHNEQFF
j_gene: TRBJ2-1; d_gene: .; v_gene: TRBV12-3/TRBV12-4; abundance: few; CDR3nt: TGTGCCAGCAGTCCTCCTAGCCACAATGAGCAGTTCTTC; CDR3aa: CASSPPSHNEQFF
j_gene: TRBJ1-5; d_gene: .; v_gene: TRBV4-1; abundance: few; CDR3nt: TGCGCCAGCAGCCAAGAGGTTGGTTGGGACCAGCCCCAGCATTTT; CDR3aa: CASSQEVGWDQPQHF
j_gene: TRBJ1-6; d_gene: .; v_gene: TRBV5-6; abundance: few; CDR3nt: TGTGCCAGCAGCTTCGGGGGACCAGATAATTCACCCCTCCACTTT; CDR3aa: CASSFGGPDNSPLHF
j_gene: TRBJ1-4; d_gene: .; v_gene: TRBV3-1; abundance: .; CDR3nt: TGTGCCAGCAGCCAAGGCCGGAGGGGCGAAAAACTGTTTTTT; CDR3aa: CASSQGRRGEKLFF
j_gene: TRBJ2-3; d_gene: .; v_gene: TRBV7-2; abundance: .; CDR3nt: TGTGCCAGCATTTCGGGGGTAGGGGGTACGCAGTATTTT; CDR3aa: CASISGVGGTQYF
j_gene: TRBJ2-2; d_gene: TRBD1; v_gene: TRBV7-9; abundance: many; CDR3nt: TGTGCCAGCAGCTTACCCAGACAGGGTAGTACCGGGGAGCTGTTTTTT; CDR3aa: CASSLPRQGSTGELFF
j_gene: TRBJ2-7; d_gene: .; v_gene: TRBV25-1; abundance: .; CDR3nt: TGTGCCAGCAGTGAATTTTCAGGTATCGCCGAGCAGTACTTC; CDR3aa: CASSEFSGIAEQYF
j_gene: TRBJ2-2; d_gene: .; v_gene: TRBV7-2; abundance: .; CDR3nt: TGTGCCAGCAGCTTCGGAGGGGGGTTCACCGGGGAGCTGTTTTTT; CDR3aa: CASSFGGGFTGELFF
j_gene: TRBJ2-7; d_gene: .; v_gene: TRBV12-3/TRBV12-4; abundance: few; CDR3nt: TGTGCCAGCAGAAACCGGGACACAGGACCCTACGAGCAGTACTTC; CDR3aa: CASRNRDTGPYEQYF
j_gene: TRBJ2-5; d_gene: TRBD2; v_gene: TRBV7-2; abundance: few; CDR3nt: TGTGCCAGCACCCCCGCAGCGGGAGTCGTAGAGACCCAGTACTTC; CDR3aa: CASTPAAGVVETQYF
j_gene: TRBJ2-2; d_gene: .; v_gene: TRBV6-5; abundance: few; CDR3nt: TGTGCCAGCAGTTACGCGCTGAAGGAGCTAGTTCCCGGGGAGCTGTTTTTT; CDR3aa: CASSYALKELVPGELFF
j_gene: TRBJ2-2; d_gene: .; v_gene: TRBV28; abundance: .; CDR3nt: TGTGCCAGCAGTTTATATATTGTGCGAGGGGAGCTGTTTTTT; CDR3aa: CASSLYIVRGELFF
j_gene: TRBJ1-1; d_gene: .; v_gene: TRBV6-1; abundance: few; CDR3nt: TGTGCCAGCAGTGCCATCGACAGTAACACTGAAGCTTTCTTT; CDR3aa: CASSAIDSNTEAFF
j_gene: TRBJ2-7; d_gene: TRBD1; v_gene: TRBV7-2; abundance: .; CDR3nt: TGTGCCAGCAGCGAGGACAGGGAAATTGACGAGCAGTACTTC; CDR3aa: CASSEDREIDEQYF
j_gene: TRBJ2-5; d_gene: TRBD1; v_gene: TRBV12-3/TRBV12-4; abundance: many; CDR3nt: TGTGCCAGCGGGCAGGGGGACCAAGAGACCCAGTACTTC; CDR3aa: CASGQGDQETQYF
j_gene: TRBJ1-1; d_gene: .; v_gene: TRBV7-9; abundance: .; CDR3nt: TGTGCCAGCAGCCCCAGGGCGGGTACTGAAGCTTTCTTT; CDR3aa: CASSPRAGTEAFF
j_gene: TRBJ2-7; d_gene: .; v_gene: TRBV4-3; abundance: .; CDR3nt: TGCGCCAGCAGCCAAGGGGGAGACTTAGCCTCCTACGAGCAGTACTTC; CDR3aa: CASSQGGDLASYEQYF
j_gene: TRBJ2-7; d_gene: TRBD1; v_gene: TRBV11-2; abundance: .; CDR3nt: TGTGCCAGCAGCCACGCGGGACAGGGGTTCTCCTACGAGCAGTACTTC; CDR3aa: CASSHAGQGFSYEQYF
j_gene: TRBJ2-2; d_gene: .; v_gene: TRBV2; abundance: once; CDR3nt: TGTGTCAGCAGTAAACGGGACATCTACACCGGGGAGCTGTTTTTT; CDR3aa: CVSSKRDIYTGELFF
j_gene: TRBJ2-7; d_gene: TRBD2; v_gene: TRBV15; abundance: .; CDR3nt: TGTGCCACCAACCCGGGGGGGGGACTGCACGAGCAGTACTTC; CDR3aa: CATNPGGGLHEQYF
j_gene: TRBJ2-7; d_gene: TRBD2; v_gene: TRBV4-2; abundance: many; CDR3nt: TGTGCCAGCAGCCGGACAACAGGCAGCGGGGATAGCTCCTACGAGCAGTACTTC; CDR3aa: CASSRTTGSGDSSYEQYF
j_gene: TRBJ1-2; d_gene: .; v_gene: TRBV7-8; abundance: few; CDR3nt: TGTGCCAGCAGCTTAGGCAGGGTAGTCGGTGGCTACACCTTC; CDR3aa: CASSLGRVVGGYTF
j_gene: TRBJ2-7; d_gene: .; v_gene: TRBV7-6; abundance: .; CDR3nt: TGTGCCAGCAGCTTTGAACACTTATACGAGCAGTACTTC; CDR3aa: CASSFEHLYEQYF
j_gene: TRBJ2-2; d_gene: .; v_gene: TRBV20-1; abundance: .; CDR3nt: TGCAGTGCTAGGGACCGCGGCGGGGCCGGGGAGCTGTTTTTT; CDR3aa: CSARDRGGAGELFF
j_gene: TRBJ2-3; d_gene: .; v_gene: TRBV11-2; abundance: many; CDR3nt: TGTGCCAGCAGCTTAGACCAGCGGGTGCGCCCCGGGGATACGCAGTATTTT; CDR3aa: CASSLDQRVRPGDTQYF
j_gene: TRBJ2-5; d_gene: .; v_gene: TRBV14; abundance: few; CDR3nt: TGTGCCAGCAGCCGGATCGACTGGCGAATCAATCGGGAGACCCAGTACTTC; CDR3aa: CASSRIDWRINRETQYF
j_gene: TRBJ2-7; d_gene: TRBD2; v_gene: TRBV12-3/TRBV12-4; abundance: .; CDR3nt: TGTGCCAGCAGTTTAGGACGGGGTCGGACTAGCGGCGACGAGCAGTACTTC; CDR3aa: CASSLGRGRTSGDEQYF
j_gene: TRBJ2-7; d_gene: .; v_gene: TRBV29-1; abundance: few; CDR3nt: TGCAGCGTTATCCTCCAGGACTCCTACGAGCAGTACTTC; CDR3aa: CSVILQDSYEQYF
j_gene: TRBJ1-2; d_gene: .; v_gene: TRBV29-1; abundance: .; CDR3nt: TGCAGCGTTGACTGGTTGGGGGGGAACTATGGCTACACCTTC; CDR3aa: CSVDWLGGNYGYTF
j_gene: TRBJ2-1; d_gene: TRBD2; v_gene: TRBV28; abundance: many; CDR3nt: TGTGCCAGCAGTCTGCGGAGTGCGGGGGCCTACAATGAGCAGTTCTTC; CDR3aa: CASSLRSAGAYNEQFF
j_gene: TRBJ2-7; d_gene: TRBD2; v_gene: TRBV5-1; abundance: .; CDR3nt: TGCGCCAGCAGGATCTCAGGGACTAGCGATTACGAGCAGTACTTC; CDR3aa: CASRISGTSDYEQYF
j_gene: TRBJ1-5; d_gene: .; v_gene: TRBV4-3; abundance: few; CDR3nt: TGCGCCAGCAGCCACAGGGTGGGCAATCAGCCCCAGCATTTT; CDR3aa: CASSHRVGNQPQHF
j_gene: TRBJ2-3; d_gene: .; v_gene: TRBV6-2/TRBV6-3; abundance: .; CDR3nt: TGTGCCAGCTCCCCGGGAGCGGAGAAAGCTAGCACAGATACGCAGTATTTT; CDR3aa: CASSPGAEKASTDTQYF
j_gene: TRBJ2-5; d_gene: .; v_gene: TRBV7-7; abundance: many; CDR3nt: TGTGCTAGCAGCTTGAACCGCGAGCAGACCCAGTACTTC; CDR3aa: CASSLNREQTQYF
j_gene: TRBJ2-7; d_gene: TRBD2; v_gene: TRBV28; abundance: many; CDR3nt: TGTGCCAGCAGCCGACTAGCGGATTACTACGAGCAGTACTTC; CDR3aa: CASSRLADYYEQYF
j_gene: TRBJ2-5; d_gene: .; v_gene: TRBV28; abundance: .; CDR3nt: TGTGCAACAGGTGAACGAGAGACCCAGTACTTC; CDR3aa: CATGERETQYF
j_gene: TRBJ2-7; d_gene: .; v_gene: TRBV12-3/TRBV12-4; abundance: many; CDR3nt: TGTGCCAGCAGTTTATGGACGGCCGGCTCCTACGAGCAGTACTTC; CDR3aa: CASSLWTAGSYEQYF
j_gene: TRBJ2-5; d_gene: .; v_gene: TRBV27; abundance: few; CDR3nt: TGTGCCAGCAGTTTATCGGCAGCAAGGGGGGAGACCCAGTACTTC; CDR3aa: CASSLSAARGETQYF
j_gene: TRBJ1-5; d_gene: .; v_gene: TRBV15; abundance: few; CDR3nt: TGTGCCACCAGCACTACAGGGCAGTGGAGCAATCAGCCCCAGCATTTT; CDR3aa: CATSTTGQWSNQPQHF
j_gene: TRBJ2-7; d_gene: TRBD1; v_gene: TRBV28; abundance: .; CDR3nt: TGTGCCAGCAGTTTATGGGGGGAGACAGGGGACTACGAGCAGTACTTC; CDR3aa: CASSLWGETGDYEQYF
j_gene: TRBJ1-1; d_gene: .; v_gene: TRBV5-5; abundance: .; CDR3nt: TGTGCCAGCAGCTTGGCCGCAGGTCTAATGAACACTGAAGCTTTCTTT; CDR3aa: CASSLAAGLMNTEAFF
j_gene: TRBJ2-5; d_gene: TRBD2; v_gene: TRBV7-6; abundance: .; CDR3nt: TGTGCCAGCAGCCCCGGGACTAGCTACCAAGAGACCCAGTACTTC; CDR3aa: CASSPGTSYQETQYF
j_gene: TRBJ1-2; d_gene: .; v_gene: TRBV12-3/TRBV12-4; abundance: many; CDR3nt: TGTGCCAGCAGCCAAGCGTATGGCTACACCTTC; CDR3aa: CASSQAYGYTF